The rows below give T cell receptor beta chains drawn from one sample of a study of T cells after yellow fever vaccination. TCRdb processed the 5' RACE reads anew with MiXCR; each CDR3 protein has one entry. The data contain over 110,000 distinct CDR3 sequences, approximately 7.7% of them singletons. The sample was CD4+ T cells sorted from PBMCs, taken 5 days after the yellow fever booster vaccination. These TCRs come from a man aged 25-45 years who received the YFV17D yellow fever vaccine. The CDR3 runs from the conserved cysteine through the conserved F or W.

v_call,j_call,cdr3_aa
TRBV11-2,TRBJ2-2,CASSRGSGRGSPGELFF
TRBV29-1,TRBJ2-7,CSVEPPGSEQYF
TRBV4-3,TRBJ2-5,CASSQDYQETQYF
TRBV20-1,TRBJ2-7,CSASGGRAYEQYF
TRBV27,TRBJ2-6,CASTPRGGRGRGANVLTF
TRBV4-3,TRBJ2-3,CASSQDIGEGDTQYF
TRBV12-3/TRBV12-4,TRBJ2-3,CASSLDRSDTQYF
TRBV5-1,TRBJ2-7,CASSFLRQGSYEQYF
TRBV19,TRBJ1-2,CASSIGQDPGGYTF
TRBV19,TRBJ2-2,CASSLPTGPTGAGELFF
TRBV11-2,TRBJ2-4,CASSPSTTGGGAKNIQYF
TRBV18,TRBJ2-2,CASSPNRNTGELFF
TRBV9,TRBJ2-3,CASSATGGRDTQYF
TRBV7-2,TRBJ2-7,CASSLGTTEQYF
TRBV18,TRBJ2-2,CASSPGTSRATGELFF
TRBV7-7,TRBJ2-1,CASSSRQGHSEQFF
TRBV20-1,TRBJ2-1,CSVLGEVHNEQFF
TRBV20-1,TRBJ2-4,CSARTGTGTKNIQYF
TRBV7-2,TRBJ2-5,CASSLWTETQYF
TRBV6-1,TRBJ2-5,CASSEIPSGQYF
TRBV5-4,TRBJ2-1,CASMGYHEQFF
TRBV7-2,TRBJ2-1,CASSLVAGVNNEQFF
TRBV9,TRBJ2-1,CASSVGLADNEQFF
TRBV29-1,TRBJ2-3,CSVEASGTDTQYF
TRBV10-3,TRBJ2-1,CAIRPGTGELYNEQFF
TRBV4-2,TRBJ2-1,CASSQGGAGGPSNEQFF
TRBV12-3/TRBV12-4,TRBJ2-5,CASSLLLASVETQYF
TRBV6-6,TRBJ2-1,CASSYTGVEQFF
TRBV20-1,TRBJ1-4,CSARDRELEKLFF
TRBV5-1,TRBJ2-1,CASSFQTRTGNNEQFF
TRBV7-6,TRBJ2-1,CASSLVTGLAGVDEQFF
TRBV9,TRBJ2-2,CASRGRTNTGELFF
TRBV7-2,TRBJ2-1,CASSLVFGGTNEQFF
TRBV20-1,TRBJ2-1,CSVLGGLASYNEQFF
TRBV27,TRBJ2-5,CASRPRGVAGPLGQETQYF
TRBV12-5,TRBJ1-2,CASGTAGTPYGYTF
TRBV20-1,TRBJ1-5,CSGVSGNQPQHF
TRBV5-4,TRBJ2-2,CASRRLDRNTGELFF
TRBV9,TRBJ2-3,CASSAGGWTDTQYF
TRBV6-5,TRBJ2-6,CASSYSNRPSSGANVLTF